These 17 T cell receptor beta chains share one sample of origin, sequenced in a study of blood T cell repertoires in COVID-19. Method: immunoSEQ multiplex PCR; TCRdb's copy keeps in-frame clones and lacks some. The sample includes approximately 290,000 clones, 80% to 95% seen only once; the top ten take roughly 1.1%. Sequenced material: PBMCs or T cells enriched from blood (not recorded which). The receptors here all came from a woman aged 25 to 39 who had recovered from COVID-19.

This chain links TRBV28 with TRBJ2-3; maybe TRBD2 (7 bases). Germline loops: CDR1 MDHEN, CDR2 SYDVKM. Deletions cut 2 bases from V and 5 bases from J, with 17 bases between. This CDR3 spans 16 amino acids. The CDR3 DNA sequence: TGTGCCAGCAGTTTAGGTGCTAGCGGAGGGGGAGATACGCAGTATTTT. Its translation is CASSLGASGGGDTQYF.

The chain carries TRBV5-4 and TRBJ1-6; D may be TRBD1 (6 bases). V was trimmed by 3 bases and J by 10 bases, leaving 17 bases between them. CDR3 length equals 15 residues. Germline CDR1 is SGHNT and CDR2 is YYREEE (reference sequence). This CDR3 is CASSWAGAVGSPLHF. The CDR3 coding sequence is TGTGCCAGCAGCTGGGCGGGGGCCGTAGGCTCACCCCTCCACTTT.

This chain uses TRBV19 with TRBJ1-5; no reliable D call. V lost 7 bases and J 5 bases, leaving 21 bases between the germline ends. CDR3 size: 16 residues. Looked up from germline, CDR1 is LNHDA and CDR2 is SQIVND (reference sequence). CDR3 sequence: CASKEWGTVDYQPQHF. The CDR3 DNA sequence: TGTGCCAGTAAAGAGTGGGGTACAGTGGACTATCAGCCCCAGCATTTT.

V usage is TRBV3-1 (or the pseudogene TRBV3-2) and J usage is TRBJ2-1; 7 bases align to TRBD2. The trim removed 2 bases at V and 8 bases at J, leaving 9 bases unmatched. CDR1 LGHDT and CDR2 YNNKEL come from the germline V gene (reference sequence). This CDR3 comprises 15 residues. This CDR3 reads CASSQTPGGRHEQFF. CDR3 in DNA: TGTGCCAGCAGCCAAACGCCGGGAGGTAGACATGAGCAGTTCTTC.

This clone was seen only once. The V call is TRBV5-1, the J call TRBJ2-7, with a tentative D call TRBD1 (6 bases). This CDR3 region has 13 residues. The ends were cut back, 6 bases at V and 3 bases at J, with 13 bases in the middle. Per germline, CDR1 SGHRS and CDR2 YFSETQ. For the CDR3, the DNA is TGCGCCAGCACGTCCCAGGGACACTACGAGCAGTACTTC. Its translation: CASTSQGHYEQYF.

This clone was seen once. CDR3 residues: CASSRDRGGTQYF. In DNA form, the CDR3 reads TGTGCCAGCAGCCGCGACAGGGGTGGGACCCAGTACTTC. V and J are TRBV6-5 and TRBJ2-5; the match to TRBD1 covers 8 bases. The germline V gene encodes CDR1 MNHEY and CDR2 SVGAGI. The CDR3 is 13 residues long. The ends lost 6 bases at V and 7 bases at J; junction bases unmatched: 7.

The genes are TRBV9 and TRBJ2-7, with D possibly being TRBD2 (6 bases). V was pared by 2 bases and J by 6 bases, with 15 bases between. The CDR3 spans 14 residues. Looked up from germline, CDR1 is SGDLS and CDR2 is YYNGEE. The CDR3: CASSVVDQGGEQYF. The CDR3 DNA follows: TGTGCCAGCAGCGTTGTTGATCAGGGAGGCGAGCAGTACTTC.

This clone was counted only a few times. This chain uses TRBV19 with TRBJ1-5; tentative D call: TRBD1 (6 bases). The germline V gene has CDR1 LNHDA and CDR2 SQIVND (reference sequence). The germline V and J ends were trimmed by 8 bases and 1 base, with 15 bases remaining between them. The CDR3 is 15 amino acids. The CDR3 DNA sequence: TGTGCCAGTCAGGGGAGGGGCGGGAGCAATCAGCCCCAGCATTTT. Protein sequence: CASQGRGGSNQPQHF. The whole variable domain, filled in from reference TRBV19 and TRBJ1-5, reads DGGITQSPKYLFRKEGQNVTLSCEQNLNHDAMYWYRQDPGQGLRLIYYSQIVNDFQKGDIAEGYSVSREKKESFPLTVTSAQKNPTAFYLCASQGRGGSNQPQHFGDGTRLSIL.

V is TRBV21-1 and J is TRBJ2-2; the table's D gene call, TRBD2, was not cross checked with the DNA. TRBV21-1 is a known pseudogene. The CDR3 has 15 residues. The CDR3: CASSTPACCTGELFF. For the CDR3, the DNA is TGTGCCAGCAGCACGCCTGCGTGTTGCACCGGGGAGCTGTTTTTT.

This chain links TRBV19 with TRBJ1-1; maybe TRBD1 (6 bases). This CDR3 contains 14 residues. The V gene lost 6 bases and the J gene lost 1 base, with 12 bases spanning the gap. In germline, CDR1 is LNHDA, CDR2 SQIVND (reference sequence). The CDR3 sequence: CASRSEGQNTEAFF. As DNA, the CDR3 is TGTGCCAGTAGATCAGAGGGACAGAACACTGAAGCTTTCTTT.

The J gene is TRBJ1-4, the V gene TRBV4-3; D is undetermined. Germline V CDR1 and CDR2: LGHNA, YSLEER. The CDR3 is 12 residues long. The germline V and J ends were trimmed by 2 bases and 5 bases, with 3 bases remaining between them. CDR3 sequence reads: CASSQINEKLFF. CDR3 DNA sequence: TGCGCCAGCAGCCAAATAAATGAAAAACTGTTTTTT.

The chain is built from TRBV5-4 and TRBJ2-1; D may be TRBD1 (6 bases). The V end lost 4 bases, the J end lost 1 base, and 12 bases lay between the germline ends. Germline V lookup: CDR1 SGHNT, CDR2 YYREEE (reference sequence). The CDR3 loop spans 15 amino acids. This CDR3 reads CASSMDSISYNEQFF. The CDR3 DNA reads as TGTGCCAGCAGCATGGACAGTATTTCCTACAATGAGCAGTTCTTC.

J is TRBJ1-1 and V is TRBV12-3 or TRBV12-4, with D unclear. With 7 bases removed from V and 1 base from J, the gap between germline ends came to 10 bases. CDR3 length: 13 residues. The CDR3: CASTLRTNTEAFF. Written as DNA, the CDR3 is TGTGCCAGCACACTGCGAACGAACACTGAAGCTTTCTTT.

The rearrangement joins TRBV11-2 to TRBJ2-5; perhaps TRBD1 as D (6 bases). Trimming stripped 5 bases from V and 0 bases from J, with 16 bases between. CDR3 size: 16 residues. Germline V gives CDR1 SGHAT, CDR2 FQNNGV. This CDR3 is CASSKRTAEHQETQYF. The CDR3 bases are TGTGCCAGCAGCAAGAGGACAGCAGAGCACCAAGAGACCCAGTACTTC.

The rearrangement links TRBV30 to TRBJ2-7; TRBD2 might be the D (6 bases). The CDR3 loop spans 14 amino acids. V lost 0 bases and J lost 2, with 11 bases in between. Germline loops: CDR1 GTSNPN, CDR2 SVGIG (reference sequence). The CDR3 DNA reads as TGTGCCTGGAGTGTGCGGGATGACACCTACGAGCAGTACTTC. It specifies CAWSVRDDTYEQYF.

The chain uses TRBV4-1 and TRBJ2-1, with TRBD2 matching 10 bases. Germline CDR1 reads MGHRA; CDR2 reads YSYEKL. V lost 3 bases and J lost 3; bases outside the gene matches: 8. The length of the CDR3 is 17 residues. The CDR3 nucleotides are TGCGCCAGCAGCCATCGAGTAGCGGGAGGCCGCTACAATGAGCAGTTCTTC. Amino acid sequence: CASSHRVAGGRYNEQFF.

As to this clone: Other DNA sequences in this specimen translate into the identical CDR3. The V call is TRBV27, the J call TRBJ2-1; 12 nucleotides line up with TRBD2. The CDR3 sequence is 15 residues long. After removal of 6 bases from V and 5 bases from J, the junction contained 5 bases not matched to a gene. Germline V gives CDR1 MNHEY, CDR2 SMNVEV (reference sequence). CDR3 amino acids: CASSPGLAGNNEQFF. The DNA of the CDR3 is TGTGCCAGCAGCCCGGGACTAGCGGGTAACAATGAGCAGTTCTTC.